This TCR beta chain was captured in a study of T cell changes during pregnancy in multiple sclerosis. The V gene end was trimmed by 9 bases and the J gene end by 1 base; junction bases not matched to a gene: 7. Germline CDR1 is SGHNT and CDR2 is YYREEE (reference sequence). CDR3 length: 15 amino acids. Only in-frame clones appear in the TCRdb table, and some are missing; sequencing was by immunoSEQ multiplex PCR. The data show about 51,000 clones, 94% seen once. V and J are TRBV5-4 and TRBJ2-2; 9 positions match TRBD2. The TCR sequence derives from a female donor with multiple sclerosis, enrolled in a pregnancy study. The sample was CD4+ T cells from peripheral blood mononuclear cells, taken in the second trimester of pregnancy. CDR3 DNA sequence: TGTGCCACCAGGGCTAGCGGGGTGAACACCGGGGAGCTGTTTTTT. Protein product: CATRASGVNTGELFF.